The entry that follows covers one T cell receptor (beta chain) sequence. The CDR3 runs 14 residues. Germline V lookup: CDR1 SGHAT, CDR2 FQNNGV. V was trimmed by 8 bases and J by 8 bases, leaving 16 bases between them. The data derive from a study of identical twins' blood T cells. MiXCR, run by TCRdb on the 5' RACE reads, gives a single entry per CDR3 protein. The sample shows a few hundred thousand distinct CDR3 sequences, under 30% of them seen only once. The clonotype comes from a woman aged 18-49 years in good health. The chain carries TRBV11-2 and TRBJ1-6; D perhaps matches TRBD1 (6 bases). Sequencing was carried out using PBMCs. Here the CDR3 reads CASRYGGRDSPLHF. The CDR3, as DNA: TGTGCCAGCCGTTACGGGGGGCGGGATTCACCCCTCCACTTT.